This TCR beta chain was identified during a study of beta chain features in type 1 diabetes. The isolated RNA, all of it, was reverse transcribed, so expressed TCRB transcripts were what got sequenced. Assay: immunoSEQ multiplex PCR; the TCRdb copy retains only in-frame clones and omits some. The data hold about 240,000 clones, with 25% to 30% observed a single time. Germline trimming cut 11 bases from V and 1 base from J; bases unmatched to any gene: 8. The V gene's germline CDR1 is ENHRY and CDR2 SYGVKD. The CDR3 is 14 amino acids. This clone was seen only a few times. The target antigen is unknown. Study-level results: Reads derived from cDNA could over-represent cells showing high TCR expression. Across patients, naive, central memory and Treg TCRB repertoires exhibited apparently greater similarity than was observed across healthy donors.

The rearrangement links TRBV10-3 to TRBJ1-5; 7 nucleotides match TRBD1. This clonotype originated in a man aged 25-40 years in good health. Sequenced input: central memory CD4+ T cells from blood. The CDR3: CAVSEQGSNQPQHF. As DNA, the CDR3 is TGTGCCGTATCAGAACAGGGGAGCAATCAGCCCCAGCATTTT.